Following are 22 T cell receptor beta chains from one sample sequenced in a study of OX40 agonist ivuxolimab in advanced cancers. Some clones are missing from TCRdb's copy, which holds only in-frame ones; the method was immunoSEQ multiplex PCR. The top ten hold approximately 1.5% of the sample, which has about 74,000 clones, more than 65% seen once. Material: CD4+ or CD8+ T cells sorted from blood, obtained in a trial of the OX40 agonist ivuxolimab. These receptors were taken from an adult with an advanced solid tumor such as melanoma, head and neck, liver or kidney cancer.

The CDR3: CSVEYEGGVETQYF. For the CDR3, the DNA is TGCAGCGTTGAATACGAAGGGGGCGTTGAGACCCAGTACTTC. This chain connects TRBV29-1 to TRBJ2-5; TRBD1 agrees at 7 bases. Per the germline V gene, CDR1 is SQVTM and CDR2 is ANQGSEA. This CDR3 region has 14 residues. Unmatched junction bases numbered 8, after V lost 2 bases and J lost 5 bases.

The V call is TRBV9, the J call TRBJ2-5, with D possibly TRBD2 on 6 matching bases. This CDR3 has 16 amino acids. V lost 0 bases and J lost 4, with 16 bases in between. CDR1 is SGDLS, CDR2 YYNGEE, per germline. CDR3 coding DNA: TGTGCCAGCAGCGTAGCGGGACTGGTTCTCCGAGAGACCCAGTACTTC. It specifies CASSVAGLVLRETQYF.

This chain links TRBV30 with TRBJ2-1, with 9 nucleotides matching TRBD1. The V segment lost 1 base and the J segment 7 bases; nucleotides outside the gene matches: 11. Germline lookup yields CDR1 GTSNPN and CDR2 SVGIG (reference sequence). The length of the CDR3 is 16 residues. CDR3 coding DNA: TGTGCCTGGAGTGGGGAATTGGGACAGGGAAGGAATGAGCAGTTCTTC. Protein sequence: CAWSGELGQGRNEQFF.

The rearrangement uses TRBV19 and TRBJ1-5; TRBD1 matches 10 bases. The length of the CDR3 is 19 residues. V gave up 6 bases and J gave up 0 bases; unmatched junction bases: 14. Germline V gives CDR1 LNHDA, CDR2 SQIVND (reference sequence). The CDR3: CASSDRSGTGDYSNQPQHF. The CDR3 DNA follows: TGTGCCAGTAGCGATCGCTCCGGGACAGGGGACTATAGCAATCAGCCCCAGCATTTT.

V usage is TRBV5-1 and J usage is TRBJ2-3, with 11 bases aligning to TRBD1. V dropped 3 bases and J dropped 4; count of bases not matched to a gene: 4. The germline gives CDR1 SGHRS, CDR2 YFSETQ. This CDR3 has 15 amino acids. The CDR3: CASSSGQGASDTQYF. As DNA, the CDR3 is TGCGCCAGCAGCTCCGGACAGGGGGCTTCAGATACGCAGTATTTT.

This chain joins TRBV30 and TRBJ1-5; D is possibly TRBD1 (5 bases). This CDR3 comprises 13 residues. V dropped 0 bases and J dropped 11 bases, with 14 bases sitting between them. Germline lookup yields CDR1 GTSNPN and CDR2 SVGIG (reference sequence). DNA for the CDR3: TGTGCCTGGAGTGTAACAGGCGGGGGAGCCCAGCATTTT. This codes for CAWSVTGGGAQHF.

This chain connects TRBV7-9 to TRBJ2-7; D is possibly TRBD1 (6 bases). V shed 5 bases and J shed 2 bases, with 13 bases lying between them. The CDR3 sequence is 14 residues long. From germline, CDR1 is SEHNR and CDR2 FQNEAQ (reference sequence). The chain's CDR3 is CASSRTGPTYEQYF. CDR3 coding DNA: TGTGCCAGCAGCAGAACAGGGCCCACCTACGAGCAGTACTTC. The variable domain in full, completed from reference TRBV7-9 and TRBJ2-7, reads DTGVSQNPRHKITKRGQNVTFRCDPISEHNRLYWYRQTLGQGPEFLTYFQNEAQLEKSRLLSDRFSAERPKGSFSTLEIQRTEQGDSAMYLCASSRTGPTYEQYFGPGTRLTVT.

The rearrangement uses TRBV10-3 and TRBJ2-7; maybe TRBD2 (6 bases). The V gene's germline CDR1 is ENHRY and CDR2 SYGVKD. V was shortened by 6 bases and J by 5 bases, with 17 bases between the two germline ends. This CDR3 spans 14 amino acids. The chain's CDR3 is CAIRGGLAFDEQYF. In DNA, the CDR3 is TGTGCCATCAGGGGAGGTCTAGCTTTCGACGAGCAGTACTTC.

This chain uses TRBV11-3 with TRBJ1-2, with TRBD1 identical over 7 bases. V lost 3 bases to trimming and J lost 5 bases; unmatched junction nucleotides: 9. This CDR3 has 15 residues. Per the germline V gene, CDR1 is SGHNT and CDR2 is YENEEA. Here the CDR3 DNA reads TGTGCCAGCAGCTTTTCTAACTGGGGACAGTATGGCTACACCTTC. It translates to CASSFSNWGQYGYTF.

The V and J genes are TRBV7-9 and TRBJ2-4, with TRBD2 identical over 8 bases. The CDR3 runs 18 residues. Trimming removed 0 bases from V and 1 base from J; junction bases left unmatched: 8. The germline gives CDR1 SEHNR, CDR2 FQNEAQ (reference sequence). The CDR3 loop is CASSLAAGAGGAKNIQYF. CDR3 DNA: TGTGCCAGCAGCTTAGCAGCGGGAGCTGGGGGGGCCAAAAACATTCAGTACTTC.

The rearrangement joins TRBV7-9 to TRBJ2-5; D might be TRBD1 or TRBD2, each matching 5 bases. Deletions cut 2 bases from V and 2 bases from J, with 18 bases between. Germline assignment: CDR1 SEHNR and CDR2 FQNEAQ (reference sequence). This CDR3 has 17 residues. CDR3 bases: TGTGCCAGCAGCTTAAAAGGGGACGCCCGGACACAAGAGACCCAGTACTTC. This sequence encodes CASSLKGDARTQETQYF.

The chain employs TRBV28 and TRBJ1-2, with D unclear. V was shortened by 2 bases and J by 2 bases, with 0 bases between the two germline ends. The germline V gene encodes CDR1 MDHEN and CDR2 SYDVKM. The CDR3 has 11 amino acids. The CDR3 reads CASSLNYGYTF. The CDR3 DNA sequence: TGTGCCAGCAGTTTAAACTATGGCTACACCTTC.

The J gene is TRBJ1-4, the V gene TRBV6-5; D is undetermined. The germline V gene has CDR1 MNHEY and CDR2 SVGAGI. V was clipped by 2 bases and J by 8 bases, with 15 bases between them. The CDR3 is made up of 15 amino acids. The CDR3 sequence is CASSYAGSTSEKLFF. Here the CDR3 DNA reads TGTGCCAGCAGTTACGCGGGCAGTACCTCGGAAAAACTGTTTTTT.

This chain connects TRBV18 to TRBJ2-1; possibly TRBD2 for D (5 bases). Germline V gene lookup returns CDR1 KGHSH and CDR2 LQKENI. The CDR3 extends over 16 amino acids. The V and J ends lost 2 bases and 6 bases respectively, with 17 bases between them. This CDR3 is CASSPYHGLEGNEQFF. Here the CDR3 DNA reads TGTGCCAGCTCACCATATCACGGACTTGAGGGCAATGAGCAGTTCTTC.

The chain uses TRBV29-1 and TRBJ2-5, with 13 bases matching TRBD2. Trimming cost V 1 base and J 6 bases; bases outside gene matches: 8. This CDR3 spans 16 amino acids. Germline CDR1 SQVTM, CDR2 ANQGSEA. CDR3 DNA: TGCAGCGTTGAAGGGACTAGCGGGAGTGGCTTGAAGACCCAGTACTTC. It specifies CSVEGTSGSGLKTQYF.

The V call is TRBV5-6, the J call TRBJ2-1; D uncertain. CDR3 length equals 15 residues. V was trimmed by 0 bases and J by 0 bases, leaving 7 bases between them. CDR1 and CDR2 (germline): SGHDT, YYEEEE. In DNA, the CDR3 is TGTGCCAGCAGCTTGGGCCTCCTCTCCTACAATGAGCAGTTCTTC. Protein: CASSLGLLSYNEQFF.

The genes are TRBV7-2 and TRBJ2-3, with no clear D. Trimming left V 3 bases short and J 3 bases short, with 13 bases between. From germline, CDR1 is SGHTA and CDR2 FQGNSA. The CDR3 contains 15 residues. CDR3 residues: CASSFSPLLTDTQYF. CDR3 DNA: TGTGCCAGCAGCTTTTCCCCCCTTTTGACAGATACGCAGTATTTT.

A single count supports this clone. As DNA, the CDR3 is TGTGCCAGCTGCTCCGTTGGCAGCTTCTACGAGCAGTACTTC. This encodes CASCSVGSFYEQYF. V is TRBV28 and J is TRBJ2-7, with D uncertain. The CDR3 covers 14 residues. V gave up 8 bases and J gave up 3 bases, with 17 bases separating them. Germline CDR1 reads MDHEN; CDR2 reads SYDVKM.

The chain couples TRBV10-3 to TRBJ1-2; 7 bases map to TRBD1. This CDR3 contains 12 residues. V lost 11 bases, J lost 3 bases, and 6 bases stayed unmatched. Germline V gene lookup returns CDR1 ENHRY and CDR2 SYGVKD. In DNA form, the CDR3 reads TGTGCCGGAGCGGGACAGTACTATGGCTACACCTTC. This gives the protein CAGAGQYYGYTF.

The chain recombines TRBV5-6 with TRBJ2-1; the match to TRBD2 covers 8 bases. Germline trimming cut 4 bases from V and 3 bases from J; bases unmatched to any gene: 3. The CDR3 sequence is 14 residues long. Germline assignment: CDR1 SGHDT and CDR2 YYEEEE. CDR3 DNA sequence: TGTGCCAGCAGCCGCGGGACTAGCTACAATGAGCAGTTCTTC. It yields the protein CASSRGTSYNEQFF.

CDR3 protein: CSVTIGETQYF. In nucleotides, the CDR3 is TGCAGCGTAACCATCGGAGAGACCCAGTACTTC. The rearrangement uses TRBV29-1 and TRBJ2-5; no definite D call. Trimming stripped 6 bases from V and 4 bases from J, with 9 bases between. The germline V gene has CDR1 SQVTM and CDR2 ANQGSEA. This CDR3 has 11 amino acids.

This clone has a handful of counts. In nucleotides, the CDR3 is TGCGCCAGCAGCTGGGGGGGACTGACTGAAGCTTTCTTT. Its translation is CASSWGGLTEAFF. V gene TRBV5-1 combines with J gene TRBJ1-1; tentatively, D is TRBD1 (5 bases). This CDR3 spans 13 amino acids. The ends were cut back, 3 bases at V and 5 bases at J, with 11 bases in the middle. CDR1 is SGHRS and CDR2 is YFSETQ in the germline V gene.